These 11 T cell receptor beta chains were all obtained from the same sample, sequenced in a study of T cells in Graves' hyperthyroidism and ophthalmopathy. Researchers amplified the TCR beta CDR3 regions from RNA transcripts. TCR CDR3 underwent first-round RT-PCR with the HTBI primer set. TCRdb reprocessed the multiplex PCR reads via MiXCR and lists one record per CDR3 protein. This sample carries over 250,000 distinct CDR3 sequences, less than 30% of them seen once, and the ten largest clones take roughly a quarter. Sequences were obtained from blood. The source is a man in his forties or fifties with Graves' hyperthyroidism that later progressed to Graves' ophthalmopathy.

This clonotype has only one observation. This sequence joins TRBV12-5 and TRBJ1-1; TRBD1 agrees at 7 bases. The CDR3 has 17 residues. With 1 base clipped from V and 4 bases from J, the junction kept 12 bases outside the gene matches. CDR1 and CDR2 from the germline V gene are LGHNT and FRNRAP. The CDR3 reads CASGLAALGGSGTEAFF. The DNA of the CDR3 is TGTGCTAGTGGTTTGGCGGCCTTAGGGGGCTCGGGCACTGAAGCTTTCTTT.

This clonotype was recorded many times. The J gene is TRBJ1-1, the V gene TRBV7-3; unclear D gene. CDR1 SGHTA and CDR2 FQGTGA come from the germline V gene. Trimming cost V 3 bases and J 8 bases, with 13 bases left between them. The CDR3 consists of 13 residues. DNA for the CDR3: TGTGCCAGCAGCTTGACCGCTGAGTTGGAAGCTTTCTTT. As protein: CASSLTAELEAFF. The entire variable domain, with the rest obtained from reference TRBV7-3 and TRBJ1-1, is as follows: GAGVSQTPSNKVTEKGKYVELRCDPISGHTALYWYRQSLGQGPEFLIYFQGTGAADDSGLPNDRFFAVRPEGSVSTLKIQRTERGDSAVYLCASSLTAELEAFFGQGTRLTVV.

The sample holds many counts of this clonotype. The CDR3 here is CATLDRLPCRAFF. CDR3 in DNA: TGTGCCACCCTGGACAGGTTACCTTGCAGAGCTTTCTTT. The V gene is TRBV6-5, the J gene TRBJ1-1; TRBD1 matches at 7 bases. Germline CDR1 MNHEY, CDR2 SVGAGI. CDR3 size: 13 residues. Losses at the gene ends were 10 bases for V and 10 bases for J; bases not matched to a gene: 15.

The sample holds many counts of this clonotype. The rearrangement uses TRBV6-1 and TRBJ2-7; a possible D gene is TRBD2 (5 bases). Germline V gene data show CDR1 as MNHNS and CDR2 as SASEGT. The germline V and J ends were trimmed by 10 bases and 3 bases, with 13 bases remaining between them. This CDR3 comprises 12 residues. The CDR3 nucleotides are TGTGCCACCGTTTTCGGGAACTACGAGCAGTACTTC. It is translated as CATVFGNYEQYF.

This clonotype was counted many times. The genes are TRBV28 and TRBJ2-7; 7 bases are shared with TRBD1. The junction had 7 bases not matched to a gene; V was cut back by 6 bases and J by 2 bases. The CDR3 spans 14 residues. The V gene's germline CDR1 is MDHEN and CDR2 SYDVKM. The CDR3 loop is CASSPSGQPYEQYF. As DNA, the CDR3 is TGTGCCAGCAGCCCCTCGGGACAGCCCTACGAGCAGTACTTC.

Ten or more counts support this clonotype. V and J are TRBV12-3 or TRBV12-4 and TRBJ2-5, with 7 bases lining up with TRBD2. This CDR3 spans 14 amino acids. V shed 6 bases and J 3 bases; nucleotides not matched to a gene: 7. The CDR3 region has the DNA TGTGCCAGCAGACCGGGAGGAGGAGAAGAGACCCAGTACTTC. Its translation: CASRPGGGEETQYF.

This sequence joins TRBV6-2 or TRBV6-3 and TRBJ1-1; no definite D call. Trimming took 10 bases from V and 0 from J, leaving 12 bases between them. The CDR3 loop spans 13 amino acids. CDR1 and CDR2 (germline): MNHEY, SVGEGT. CDR3 amino acids: CATSDPMNTEAFF. DNA for the CDR3: TGTGCCACCTCGGATCCTATGAACACTGAAGCTTTCTTT.

This clonotype came up many times. The genes are TRBV30 and TRBJ1-2, with D possibly being TRBD1 (6 bases). Germline loops: CDR1 GTSNPN, CDR2 SVGIG (reference sequence). V gave up 7 bases and J gave up 5 bases, with 17 bases separating them. This CDR3 contains 13 residues. The CDR3 DNA sequence: TGTGCCTCCCGGCCAACAGGGAGGTATGGCTACACCTTC. This codes for CASRPTGRYGYTF.

The J gene is TRBJ2-4, the V gene TRBV12-3 or TRBV12-4; 9 bases fit TRBD1. CDR3 length equals 14 residues. J gave up 5 bases and V 7 bases, and 6 bases lay outside the gene matches. The CDR3 is CASTPGQGENIQYF. CDR3 nucleotide sequence: TGTGCCAGCACCCCGGGACAGGGAGAAAACATTCAGTACTTC.

This clonotype came up many times. The chain uses TRBV5-1 and TRBJ2-2; 10 bases are shared with TRBD2. J gave up 3 bases and V 0 bases, and 5 bases lay outside the gene matches. The CDR3 consists of 17 residues. The germline gives CDR1 SGHRS, CDR2 YFSETQ. Written as DNA, the CDR3 is TGCGCCAGCAGCTTGGTGTACCTAGCGGGAGACACCGGGGAGCTGTTTTTT. Translation gives CASSLVYLAGDTGELFF.

This clonotype was detected ten times or more. The chain has TRBV30 and TRBJ2-7; TRBD2 matches at 9 bases. CDR1 is GTSNPN, CDR2 SVGIG, per germline (reference sequence). J was trimmed by 0 bases and V by 2 bases; bases with no gene match: 11. This CDR3 has 17 residues. The CDR3 nucleotides are TGTGCCTGGAGTCCCCCTCGGACTAGCGCGAGCTCCTACGAGCAGTACTTC. Its protein is CAWSPPRTSASSYEQYF.